The 18 T cell receptor beta chains listed next were all sequenced from one sample in a study of blood T cell repertoires in COVID-19. Sequencing was performed with immunoSEQ multiplex PCR; in TCRdb, only in-frame clones are kept and a portion is missing. The table shows more than 150,000 clones, with under 90% occurring only once. Sequencing was done on a sample of peripheral blood. These receptors came from a man between 35 and 55 years old with acute or convalescent COVID-19.

This chain joins TRBV18 and TRBJ1-4; tentative D call: TRBD1 (6 bases). V was shortened by 4 bases and J by 8 bases, with 20 bases between the two germline ends. Germline-derived CDR1 and CDR2 are KGHSH and LQKENI. The CDR3 contains 16 residues. CDR3 DNA: TGTGCCAGCTCACTCCCCCGGGGCCGGGGACAAGAAAAACTGTTTTTT. Its translation is CASSLPRGRGQEKLFF.

The chain links TRBV27 to TRBJ1-2; 12 nucleotides agree with TRBD1. The CDR3 contains 15 residues. Germline values: CDR1 MNHEY, CDR2 SMNVEV (reference sequence). V lost 4 bases, J lost 6 bases, and 6 bases stayed unmatched. The CDR3 nucleotides are TGTGCCAGCAGTTCGGGGACAGGGGGCGCAGATGGCTACACCTTC. Translated: CASSSGTGGADGYTF.

V gene TRBV3-1 (or the pseudogene TRBV3-2) combines with J gene TRBJ2-2, with TRBD2 identical over 11 bases. The V gene's germline CDR1 is LGHDT and CDR2 YNNKEL (reference sequence). Trimming cost V 4 bases and J 6 bases; bases outside gene matches: 7. CDR3 length: 16 residues. The CDR3 loop reads CASSLPLAGGAGELFF. The CDR3 DNA is TGTGCCAGCAGCCTTCCTCTAGCGGGGGGTGCCGGGGAGCTGTTTTTT.

The V call is TRBV5-4, the J call TRBJ1-1; 7 bases match TRBD1. Germline CDR1 and CDR2: SGHNT and YYREEE (reference sequence). Trimming cost V 3 bases and J 4 bases; bases outside gene matches: 6. This CDR3 contains 14 residues. For the CDR3, the DNA is TGTGCCAGCAGCTCAGCCGCAGGGGGCACTGAAGCTTTCTTT. Translating it yields CASSSAAGGTEAFF.

The chain uses TRBV9 and TRBJ2-7; 8 nucleotides align to TRBD1. Germline values: CDR1 SGDLS, CDR2 YYNGEE. Trimming at V came to 3 bases and at J to 6 bases, leaving 11 bases not matched to a gene. The CDR3 spans 15 residues. The CDR3 DNA reads TGTGCCAGCAGCGCCCAACCTCGGACAGGGTCCGAGCAGTACTTC. Translated, it gives CASSAQPRTGSEQYF.

The chain recombines TRBV18 with TRBJ1-3; unclear D gene. V gave up 8 bases and J gave up 0 bases, with 11 bases separating them. The CDR3 is 14 amino acids. The V gene's germline CDR1 is KGHSH and CDR2 LQKENI. The CDR3 DNA reads TGTGCCAGCGGGAGCCAACTCTCTGGAAACACCATATATTTT. This codes for CASGSQLSGNTIYF.

The rearrangement uses TRBV19 and TRBJ2-3; 7 nucleotides line up with TRBD2. Germline values: CDR1 LNHDA, CDR2 SQIVND (reference sequence). This CDR3 has 13 amino acids. Trimming removed 8 bases from V and 0 bases from J; junction bases left unmatched: 2. The CDR3 DNA sequence: TGTGCCAGTCGGGGGGTTAGCACAGATACGCAGTATTTT. Protein: CASRGVSTDTQYF.

DNA for the CDR3: TGTGCCAGCAGCTTGAACAGGGTGGGAACCGGGGAGCTGTTTTTT. It is translated as CASSLNRVGTGELFF. The rearrangement joins TRBV5-6 to TRBJ2-2; D perhaps matches TRBD1 (6 bases). The CDR3 sequence is 15 residues long. V lost 1 base and J lost 5, with 12 bases in between. Germline CDR1 and CDR2: SGHDT and YYEEEE.

The genes are TRBV19 and TRBJ1-1, with D unclear. This CDR3 region has 15 residues. Trimming left V 7 bases short and J 5 bases short, with 20 bases between. Germline V lookup: CDR1 LNHDA, CDR2 SQIVND (reference sequence). CDR3 coding DNA: TGTGCCAGTATAGGAGGCCCGGGTCTTAGGACTGAAGCTTTCTTT. Translating gives CASIGGPGLRTEAFF. Complete variable domain (other parts from reference TRBV19 and TRBJ1-1): DGGITQSPKYLFRKEGQNVTLSCEQNLNHDAMYWYRQDPGQGLRLIYYSQIVNDFQKGDIAEGYSVSREKKESFPLTVTSAQKNPTAFYLCASIGGPGLRTEAFFGQGTRLTVV.

The chain recombines TRBV29-1 with TRBJ2-7, with 7 bases fitting TRBD2. V trimming: 6 bases; J trimming: 3 bases; junction bases outside the gene matches: 2. The CDR3 has 11 residues. Per germline, CDR1 SQVTM and CDR2 ANQGSEA. This chain's CDR3 is CSVGRDYEQYF. Here the CDR3 DNA reads TGCAGCGTGGGGAGGGACTACGAGCAGTACTTC.

The chain combines TRBV28 with TRBJ1-6, with 8 bases that match TRBD1. V lost 5 bases, J lost 9 bases, and 6 bases stayed unmatched. The CDR3 contains 14 residues. CDR1 is MDHEN and CDR2 is SYDVKM in the germline V gene. The CDR3 DNA reads TGTGCCAGCAGTCCCGGACAGGGAGGTTCACCCCTCCACTTT. Encoded protein: CASSPGQGGSPLHF. The full variable domain, completed using reference TRBV28 and TRBJ1-6, is DVKVTQSSRYLVKRTGEKVFLECVQDMDHENMFWYRQDPGLGLRLIYFSYDVKMKEKGDIPEGYSVSREKKERFSLILESASTNQTSMYLCASSPGQGGSPLHFGNGTRLTVT.

The V gene is TRBV4-3, the J gene TRBJ2-1, with 8 bases that match TRBD1. The CDR3 has 17 amino acids. Germline CDR1 reads LGHNA; CDR2 reads YSLEER. The V and J ends lost 2 bases and 1 base, in that order; junction bases with no gene match: 7. The CDR3 reads CASSQPGTGESYNEQFF. CDR3 nucleotide sequence: TGCGCCAGCAGCCAACCCGGGACAGGAGAATCCTACAATGAGCAGTTCTTC.

Here the CDR3 reads CASSQVPTGHHNEQFF. For the CDR3, the DNA is TGCGCCAGCAGCCAAGTCCCCACAGGGCATCATAATGAGCAGTTCTTC. The J gene is TRBJ2-1, the V gene TRBV4-1; D possibly corresponds to TRBD1 (6 bases). The CDR3 has 16 residues. Per the germline V gene, CDR1 is MGHRA and CDR2 is YSYEKL. The V end was cut by 1 base, the J end by 7 bases, with 17 bases between.

The V gene is TRBV6-1, the J gene TRBJ1-5; 11 bases match TRBD1. CDR1 and CDR2 (germline): MNHNS, SASEGT. J was trimmed by 1 base and V by 3 bases; bases with no gene match: 5. The CDR3 totals 17 residues. The CDR3 bases are TGTGCCAGCAGTGAGACCGGGACAGGGGGGAGCAATCAGCCCCAGCATTTT. This encodes CASSETGTGGSNQPQHF.

The J gene is TRBJ1-1, the V gene TRBV6-5; 7 bases agree with TRBD1. Trimming removed 7 bases from V and 1 base from J; junction bases left unmatched: 9. CDR3 length: 15 residues. Per the germline V gene, CDR1 is MNHEY and CDR2 is SVGAGI. The CDR3 reads CASTREGGRNTEAFF. CDR3 DNA sequence: TGTGCCAGCACGCGGGAAGGGGGCCGGAACACTGAAGCTTTCTTT.

This sequence joins TRBV21-1 and TRBJ2-1; the D call in the table, TRBD2, was not verified against the DNA. TRBV21-1 represents a pseudogene. This CDR3 is built from 19 residues. CDR3 protein: CASSKFGDQPTFSYNEQFF. The DNA for the CDR3 is TGTGCCAGCAGCAAGTTTGGAGACCAACCGACCTTCTCCTACAATGAGCAGTTCTTC.

This chain links TRBV5-4 with TRBJ2-3; 9 bases are a match to TRBD1. CDR1 and CDR2 (germline): SGHNT, YYREEE (reference sequence). The CDR3 loop spans 16 amino acids. V lost 3 bases to trimming and J lost 3 bases; unmatched junction nucleotides: 8. Here the CDR3 reads CASSSPGQGVTDTQYF. CDR3 sequence (DNA): TGTGCCAGCAGCTCTCCGGGACAGGGTGTAACAGATACGCAGTATTTT.

This sequence joins TRBV2 and TRBJ2-3, with 8 bases fitting TRBD2. J was trimmed by 8 bases and V by 5 bases; bases with no gene match: 24. The CDR3 runs 19 residues. The germline gives CDR1 SNHLY, CDR2 FYNNEI. CDR3 protein: CASSSSSGGSVSFRVTQYF. In DNA form, the CDR3 reads TGTGCCAGCAGTTCCTCATCGGGGGGGTCAGTATCGTTTCGTGTTACGCAGTATTTT.